This TCR beta chain was sequenced in a study of shared T cell receptors in the human thymus (dated by TCRdb to about 2021). Turning to the overall study: The study examined how self-reactive, shared T-cell receptor alpha chains are generated in the human thymus.

This clone was observed a single time. Its recognized antigen is unknown. No per-base quality is available; no much larger clone lies one base away. Including the terminal cysteine and phenylalanine, the CDR3 comprises 16 residues. Of all the DNA, just the CDR3 is kept, 48 bases in frame from base 1. The trim is 3 bases for V and 6 bases for J, with a gap of 21 bases between the germline ends. The germline V gene encodes CDR1 LGHNA and CDR2 YSLEER. Library construction relied on the immunoSEQ multiplex PCR assay. The table was pulled from immuneACCESS by TCRdb, which kept in-frame rearrangements only. Such tables lose some clones; where checked, under half of the loss comes from unresolved V genes, and the rest has no known cause. For this sample there are hundreds of thousands of clones; over 75% appear just once. The ten largest clones add up to more than 0.01% of the sample. This sample was also put to use in a study of human thymus T cells. As noted in the second study: The donors were immunologically healthy infants in Finland who had open corrective cardiac surgery for congenital heart defects. The thymus tissue came from surgical resects taken out during corrective cardiac surgery. Biased V and J gene segment usage appeared to be present in both thymic and peripheral blood repertoires. Highly overlapping thymic TCR repertoires among unrelated individuals were reported in the related research. The study used 7 to 9 infant thymus samples plus four related peripheral blood samples to characterize TCR alpha and beta repertoires. The infant donors were about 7 to 250 days old, and the cohort included five or six males and two females. Thymocytes were freed from the tissue by mechanical means and kept at -70 degrees C as pellets of about 8.5-34 million cells. A QIAsymphony instrument was used to extract genomic DNA from the frozen cell pellets. The immunoSEQ multiplex PCR assay was used to amplify the TCRB and TCRAD loci from a standardized quantity of quality-controlled genomic DNA. The amplicons spanned the V(D)J region and were long enough to cover the CDR3 and allow V and J genes to be identified. Amplicon sequencing was performed on an Illumina platform through the commercial immunoSEQ service. Primer bias and sequencing errors were corrected using previously described methods, and TCRAD and TCRB definitions followed the IMGT database. Analysis of the repertoires was done with immunoSEQ Analyzer 3.0 and VDJTools and included basic statistics, V/J segment usage, diversity estimates, rarefaction and pairwise overlap. Diversity was estimated using the Chao1, ChaoE, Efron-Thisted, Shannon and inverse Simpson indices, and was also estimated on datasets down-sampled to the size of the smallest sample. Repertoire overlap was determined by strict matching of CDR3 nucleotide sequence, V gene and J gene, and Jaccard-based multidimensional scaling clustering was applied. Thymus samples yielded on average about 810,000 unique TCRB clonotypes, compared with 80,000 to 85,000 from blood samples.

The sequence was obtained from a girl less than two years old with a congenital heart defect. Donor details come from another sample of the same person, matched by shared clones. Sequencing input: thymocytes. The rearrangement combines TRBV4-3 with TRBJ2-7, and perhaps TRBD2 as D gene, on 6 matching bases. The nucleotides read TGCGCCAGCAGCCAGCGGTGGAGGGTGGATCGGGGCGAGCAGTACTTC. Its protein product is CASSQRWRVDRGEQYF.